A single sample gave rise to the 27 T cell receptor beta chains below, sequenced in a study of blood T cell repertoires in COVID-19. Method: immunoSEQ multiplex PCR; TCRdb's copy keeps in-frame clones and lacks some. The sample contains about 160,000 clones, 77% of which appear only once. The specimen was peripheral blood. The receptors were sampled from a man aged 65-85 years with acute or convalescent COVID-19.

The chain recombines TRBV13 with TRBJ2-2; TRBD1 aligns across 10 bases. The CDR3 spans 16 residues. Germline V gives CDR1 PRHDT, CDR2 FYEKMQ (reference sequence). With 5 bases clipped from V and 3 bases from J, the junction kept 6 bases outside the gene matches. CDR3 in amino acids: CASSPLGQGDTGELFF. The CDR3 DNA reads TGTGCCAGCAGCCCCTTAGGACAGGGGGACACCGGGGAGCTGTTTTTT.

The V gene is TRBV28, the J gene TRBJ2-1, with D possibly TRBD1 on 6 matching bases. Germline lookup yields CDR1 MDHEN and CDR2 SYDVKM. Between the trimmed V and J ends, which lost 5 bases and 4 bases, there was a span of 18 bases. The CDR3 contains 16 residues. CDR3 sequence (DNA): TGTGCCAGCAGTGGCAGGGGCGCCAAGGCGTACAATGAGCAGTTCTTC. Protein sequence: CASSGRGAKAYNEQFF.

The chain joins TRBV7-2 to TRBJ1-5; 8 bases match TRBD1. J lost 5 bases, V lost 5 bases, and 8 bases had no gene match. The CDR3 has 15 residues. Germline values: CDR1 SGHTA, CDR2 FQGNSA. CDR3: CASSPKDREDQPQHF. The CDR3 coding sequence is TGTGCCAGCAGCCCGAAGGACAGGGAGGATCAGCCCCAGCATTTT.

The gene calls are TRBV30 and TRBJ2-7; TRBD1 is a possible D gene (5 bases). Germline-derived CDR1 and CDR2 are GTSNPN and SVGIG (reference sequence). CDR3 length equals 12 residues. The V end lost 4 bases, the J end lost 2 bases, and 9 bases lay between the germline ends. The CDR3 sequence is CAWMGRAYEQYF. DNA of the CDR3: TGTGCCTGGATGGGCAGGGCCTACGAGCAGTACTTC. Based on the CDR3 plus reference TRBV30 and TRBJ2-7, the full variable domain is SQTIHQWPATLVQPVGSPLSLECTVEGTSNPNLYWYRQAAGRGLQLLFYSVGIGQISSEVPQNLSASRPQDRQFILSSKKLLLSDSGFYLCAWMGRAYEQYFGPGTRLTVT.

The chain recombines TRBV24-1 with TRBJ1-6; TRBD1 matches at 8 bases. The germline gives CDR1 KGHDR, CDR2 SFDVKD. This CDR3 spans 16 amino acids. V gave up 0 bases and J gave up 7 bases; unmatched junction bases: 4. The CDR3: CATSDLLGQGNSPLHF. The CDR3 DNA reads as TGTGCCACCAGTGATTTGCTCGGACAGGGAAATTCACCCCTCCACTTT.

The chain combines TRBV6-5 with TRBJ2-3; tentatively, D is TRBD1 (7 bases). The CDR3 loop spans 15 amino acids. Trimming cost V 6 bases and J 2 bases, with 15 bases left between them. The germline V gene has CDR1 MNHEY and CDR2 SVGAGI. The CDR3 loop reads CASSLRGAHTDTQYF. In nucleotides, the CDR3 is TGTGCCAGCAGCCTCAGGGGGGCCCACACAGATACGCAGTATTTT.

CDR3 residues: CASGGQGNYGYTF. The CDR3 bases are TGTGCCAGCGGGGGACAGGGGAACTATGGCTACACCTTC. The rearrangement links TRBV6-5 to TRBJ1-2, with 10 nucleotides matching TRBD1. Trimming at V came to 8 bases and at J to 2 bases, leaving 2 bases not matched to a gene. CDR1 and CDR2 from the germline V gene are MNHEY and SVGAGI. The CDR3 runs to 13 residues.

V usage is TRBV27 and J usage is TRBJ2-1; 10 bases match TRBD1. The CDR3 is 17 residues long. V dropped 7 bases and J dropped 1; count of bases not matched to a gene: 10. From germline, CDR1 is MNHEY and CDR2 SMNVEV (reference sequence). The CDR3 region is CASNLSPGQGSYNEQFF. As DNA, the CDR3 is TGTGCCAGCAACCTGTCACCGGGACAGGGGTCCTACAATGAGCAGTTCTTC.

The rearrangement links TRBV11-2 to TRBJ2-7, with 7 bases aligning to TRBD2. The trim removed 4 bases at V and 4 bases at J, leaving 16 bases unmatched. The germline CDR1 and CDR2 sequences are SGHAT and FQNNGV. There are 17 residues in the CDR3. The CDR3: CASSSGGTGGVAYEQYF. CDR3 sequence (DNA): TGTGCCAGCAGCTCCGGGGGGACTGGGGGAGTGGCTTACGAGCAGTACTTC.

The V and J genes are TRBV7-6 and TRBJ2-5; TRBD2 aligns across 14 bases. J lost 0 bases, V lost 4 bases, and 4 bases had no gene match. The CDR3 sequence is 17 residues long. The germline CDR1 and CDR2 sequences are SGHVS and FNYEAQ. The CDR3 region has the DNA TGTGCCAGCAGCTCCCGACTAGCGGGAGGGTACCAAGAGACCCAGTACTTC. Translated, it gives CASSSRLAGGYQETQYF.

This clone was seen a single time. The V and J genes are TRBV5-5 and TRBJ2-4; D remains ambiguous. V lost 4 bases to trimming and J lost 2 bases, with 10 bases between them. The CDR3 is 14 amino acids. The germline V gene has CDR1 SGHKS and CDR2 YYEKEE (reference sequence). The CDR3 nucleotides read TGTGCCAGCAGCCCGACTTATACCAAAAACATTCAGTACTTC. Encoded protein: CASSPTYTKNIQYF.

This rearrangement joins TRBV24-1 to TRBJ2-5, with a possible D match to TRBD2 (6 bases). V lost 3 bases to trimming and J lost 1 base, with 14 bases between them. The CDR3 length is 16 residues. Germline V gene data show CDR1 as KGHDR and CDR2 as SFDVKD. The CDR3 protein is CATSDIGTGLQETQYF. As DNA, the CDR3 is TGTGCCACCAGTGATATCGGGACGGGACTCCAAGAGACCCAGTACTTC.

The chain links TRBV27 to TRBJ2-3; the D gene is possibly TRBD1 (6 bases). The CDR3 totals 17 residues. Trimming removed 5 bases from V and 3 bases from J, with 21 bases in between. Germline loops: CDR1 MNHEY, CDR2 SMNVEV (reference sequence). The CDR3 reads CASSLRSTGLTTDTQYF. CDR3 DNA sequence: TGTGCCAGCAGTCTACGATCGACAGGACTGACTACAGATACGCAGTATTTT.

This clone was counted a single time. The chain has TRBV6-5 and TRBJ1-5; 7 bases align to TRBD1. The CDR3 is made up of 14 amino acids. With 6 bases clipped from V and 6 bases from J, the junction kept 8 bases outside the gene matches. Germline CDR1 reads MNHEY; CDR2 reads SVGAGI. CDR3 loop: CASRRQGSGQPQHF. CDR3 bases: TGTGCCAGCAGACGACAGGGTTCGGGTCAGCCCCAGCATTTT.

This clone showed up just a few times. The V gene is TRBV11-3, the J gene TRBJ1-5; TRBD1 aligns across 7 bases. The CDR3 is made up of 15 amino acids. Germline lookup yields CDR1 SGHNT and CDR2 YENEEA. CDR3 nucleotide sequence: TGTGCGACCACCTTCCCCAGGGGGGACCATCAGCCCCAGCATTTT. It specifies CATTFPRGDHQPQHF.

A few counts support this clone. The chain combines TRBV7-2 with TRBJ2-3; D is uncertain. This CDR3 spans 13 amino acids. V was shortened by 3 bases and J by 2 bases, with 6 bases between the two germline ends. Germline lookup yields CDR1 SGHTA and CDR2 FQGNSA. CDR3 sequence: CASSLGPTDTQYF. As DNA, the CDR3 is TGTGCCAGCAGCTTGGGCCCCACAGATACGCAGTATTTT.

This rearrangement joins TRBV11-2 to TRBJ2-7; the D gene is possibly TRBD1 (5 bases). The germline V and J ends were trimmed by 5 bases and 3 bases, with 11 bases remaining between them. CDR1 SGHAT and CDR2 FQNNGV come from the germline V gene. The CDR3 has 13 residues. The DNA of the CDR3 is TGTGCCAGCAGCCCAGGAAGGGGCTACGAGCAGTACTTC. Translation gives CASSPGRGYEQYF. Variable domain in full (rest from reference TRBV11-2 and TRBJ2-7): EAGVAQSPRYKIIEKRQSVAFWCNPISGHATLYWYQQILGQGPKLLIQFQNNGVVDDSQLPKDRFSAERLKGVDSTLKIQPAKLEDSAVYLCASSPGRGYEQYFGPGTRLTVT.

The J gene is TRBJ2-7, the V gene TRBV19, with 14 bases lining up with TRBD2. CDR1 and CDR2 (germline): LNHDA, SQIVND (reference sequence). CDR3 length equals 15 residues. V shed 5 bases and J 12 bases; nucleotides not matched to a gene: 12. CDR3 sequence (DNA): TGTGCCAGTAGTTCCCCCGGGACTAGCGGGGGCCCGGGGTACTTC. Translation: CASSSPGTSGGPGYF.

The CDR3 protein is CASTPGSGNQPQHF. The DNA of the CDR3 is TGTGCCAGCACCCCCGGGTCGGGCAATCAGCCCCAGCATTTT. This sequence joins TRBV27 and TRBJ1-5; no firm D call. The CDR3 loop spans 14 amino acids. Germline V gene sequence: CDR1 MNHEY, CDR2 SMNVEV (reference sequence). Trimming stripped 7 bases from V and 2 bases from J, with 12 bases between.

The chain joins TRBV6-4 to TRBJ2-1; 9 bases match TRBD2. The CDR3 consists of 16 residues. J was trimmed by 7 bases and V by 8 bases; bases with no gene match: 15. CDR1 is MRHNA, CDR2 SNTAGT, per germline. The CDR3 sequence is CASGRGVRGGRNEQFF. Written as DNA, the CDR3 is TGTGCCAGCGGTAGGGGTGTGCGGGGGGGCCGGAATGAGCAGTTCTTC.

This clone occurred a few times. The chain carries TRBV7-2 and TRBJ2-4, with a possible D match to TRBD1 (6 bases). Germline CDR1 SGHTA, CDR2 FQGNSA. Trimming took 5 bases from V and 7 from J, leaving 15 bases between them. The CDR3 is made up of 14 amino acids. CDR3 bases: TGTGCCAGCAGCCCGCCAGGGGAAAGGAACATTCAGTACTTC. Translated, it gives CASSPPGERNIQYF.

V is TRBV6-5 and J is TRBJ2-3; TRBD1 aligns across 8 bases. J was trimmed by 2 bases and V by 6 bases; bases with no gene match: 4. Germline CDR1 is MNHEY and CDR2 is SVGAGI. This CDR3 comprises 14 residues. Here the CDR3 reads CASRRQGLTDTQYF. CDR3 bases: TGTGCCAGCAGAAGACAGGGGCTCACAGATACGCAGTATTTT.

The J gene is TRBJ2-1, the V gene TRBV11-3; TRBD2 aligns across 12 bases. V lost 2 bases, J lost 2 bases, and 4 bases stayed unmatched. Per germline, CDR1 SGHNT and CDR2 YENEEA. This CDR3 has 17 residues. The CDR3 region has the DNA TGTGCCAGCAGCTTACGGCTAGCGGGAGGGCCCTACAATGAGCAGTTCTTC. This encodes CASSLRLAGGPYNEQFF.

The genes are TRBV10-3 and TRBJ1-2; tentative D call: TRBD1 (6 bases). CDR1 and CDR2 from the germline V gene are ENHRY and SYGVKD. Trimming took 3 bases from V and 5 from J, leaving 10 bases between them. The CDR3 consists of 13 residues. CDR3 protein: CAISDGQPYGYTF. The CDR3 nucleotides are TGTGCCATCAGTGACGGACAGCCATATGGCTACACCTTC.

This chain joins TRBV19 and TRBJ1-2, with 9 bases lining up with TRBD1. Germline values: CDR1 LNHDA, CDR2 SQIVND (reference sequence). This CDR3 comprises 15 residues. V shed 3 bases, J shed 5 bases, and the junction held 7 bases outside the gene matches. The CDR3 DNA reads TGTGCCAGTAGTATCCGACCGGACAGGGGTTATGGCTACACCTTC. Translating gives CASSIRPDRGYGYTF.

CDR3 DNA sequence: TGTGCCACCAGTGACCACAGGGGCAATGCTGCCTACAATGAGCAGTTCTTC. Amino acids: CATSDHRGNAAYNEQFF. The chain carries TRBV24-1 and TRBJ2-1; 7 nucleotides line up with TRBD1. This CDR3 is 17 amino acids long. The V gene end was trimmed by 4 bases and the J gene end by 2 bases; junction bases not matched to a gene: 10. Germline CDR1 reads KGHDR; CDR2 reads SFDVKD.

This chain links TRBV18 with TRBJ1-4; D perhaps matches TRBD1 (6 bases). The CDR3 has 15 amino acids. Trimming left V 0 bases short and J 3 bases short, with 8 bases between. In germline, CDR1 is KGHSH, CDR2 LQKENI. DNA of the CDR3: TGTGCCAGCTCACCACCCACAGGGCCTAATGAAAAACTGTTTTTT. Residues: CASSPPTGPNEKLFF.